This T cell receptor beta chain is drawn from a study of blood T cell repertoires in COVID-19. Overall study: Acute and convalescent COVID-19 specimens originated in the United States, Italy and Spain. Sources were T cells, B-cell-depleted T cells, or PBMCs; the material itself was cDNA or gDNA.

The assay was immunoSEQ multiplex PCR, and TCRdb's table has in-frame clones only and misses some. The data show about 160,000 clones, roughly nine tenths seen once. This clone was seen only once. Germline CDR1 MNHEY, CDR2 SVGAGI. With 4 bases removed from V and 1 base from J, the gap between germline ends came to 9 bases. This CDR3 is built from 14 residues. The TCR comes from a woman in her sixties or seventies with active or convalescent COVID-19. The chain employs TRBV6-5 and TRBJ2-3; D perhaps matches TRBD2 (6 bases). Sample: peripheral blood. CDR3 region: CASSSVAGTDTQYF. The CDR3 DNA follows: TGTGCCAGCAGTTCAGTAGCGGGCACAGATACGCAGTATTTT.